The 4 T cell receptor beta chains below come from one sample, sequenced in a study of T cell responses to AZD1222 COVID-19 vaccine. Only in-frame clones appear in the TCRdb table, and some are missing; sequencing was by immunoSEQ multiplex PCR. Here the sample spans about 130,000 clones, over 90% being singletons. The input for sequencing was peripheral blood, taken on day 0 of AZD1222 vaccination. These receptors were collected from an adult in good health.

The chain is built from TRBV7-2 and TRBJ1-2; TRBD1 is a possible D gene (5 bases). V dropped 3 bases and J dropped 8 bases, with 10 bases sitting between them. From germline, CDR1 is SGHTA and CDR2 FQGNSA. The CDR3 sequence is 12 residues long. Written as DNA, the CDR3 is TGTGCCAGCAGCTTTCGTAAGGGGGGCTACACCTTC. This sequence encodes CASSFRKGGYTF. The full variable domain, with the rest looked up from reference TRBV7-2 and TRBJ1-2, is GAGVSQSPSNKVTEKGKDVELRCDPISGHTALYWYRQSLGQGLEFLIYFQGNSAPDKSGLPSDRFSAERTGGSVSTLTIQRTQQEDSAVYLCASSFRKGGYTFGSGTRLTVV.

This chain connects TRBV5-4 to TRBJ1-1; no firm D call. Trimming pared 0 bases from V and 6 bases from J, leaving 15 bases between. CDR3 length: 15 residues. Germline V gene sequence: CDR1 SGHNT, CDR2 YYREEE (reference sequence). As DNA, the CDR3 is TGTGCCAGCAGCTTGGTGGGCCCGACACGGGCTGAAGCTTTCTTT. Its translation is CASSLVGPTRAEAFF.

The chain couples TRBV9 to TRBJ2-3; no definite D call. The CDR3 runs 16 residues. Trimming took off 0 bases at V and 5 bases at J, with 16 bases between the two ends. Germline CDR1 is SGDLS and CDR2 is YYNGEE. In DNA form, the CDR3 reads TGTGCCAGCAGCGTAGCTGTAACCACCGCCCTAGATACGCAGTATTTT. This translates into CASSVAVTTALDTQYF. The full variable domain, with the rest looked up from reference TRBV9 and TRBJ2-3, is DSGVTQTPKHLITATGQRVTLRCSPRSGDLSVYWYQQSLDQGLQFLIQYYNGEERAKGNILERFSAQQFPDLHSELNLSSLELGDSALYFCASSVAVTTALDTQYFGPGTRLTVL.

The chain employs TRBV5-1 and TRBJ2-2; 13 bases fit TRBD2. Germline V gene data show CDR1 as SGHRS and CDR2 as YFSETQ. With V trimmed by 4 bases and J by 7 bases, 4 bases remained unmatched. The CDR3 is 15 residues long. In DNA, the CDR3 is TGCGCCAGCAGCATACTAGCGGGAGGGCGCGGGGAGCTGTTTTTT. Translation gives CASSILAGGRGELFF.